The sequence of this T cell receptor (beta chain) was determined in a study of cytomegalovirus exposure and HLA in healthy donors. This clone has a handful of counts. Researchers ran the PCR with 60 Vbeta and 13 Jbeta primers. Sequencing was performed with immunoSEQ multiplex PCR; in TCRdb, only in-frame clones are kept and a portion is missing. The sample lists 130,000 or so clones, about 8.6% occurring once. The germline V gene has CDR1 SGHTS and CDR2 YDEGEE. V was pared by 2 bases and J by 5 bases, with 13 bases between. The CDR3 covers 15 residues. The clonotype was recovered from a woman in her 40s in good health and CMV-seropositive. The sequenced sample was PBMCs. The gene calls are TRBV5-8 and TRBJ2-2, with D possibly TRBD2 on 6 matching bases. CDR3 sequence: CASSFRGRITGELFF. CDR3 DNA sequence: TGTGCCAGCAGCTTCAGAGGGAGGATTACCGGGGAGCTGTTTTTT.